The 11 T cell receptor beta chains given below trace back to one sample, sequenced in a study of cytotoxic CD8 clonotypes in ibrutinib-treated CLL (dated by TCRdb to 2020 to 2023). Read against the paper, the sample's time point label means: progressive disease on ibrutinib. Libraries were constructed by the immunoSEQ multiplex PCR assay. TCRdb took this table from immuneACCESS and kept in-frame rearrangements with V and J called. Such tables lack part of the clones; where checked against another copy, unresolved V genes explain under half of the gap, and the rest is unexplained. The sample table shows around 40,000 clones, and 70% are seen once. Of the sample, over 9% falls within the top ten clones. Sample: PBMCs, taken at disease progression, from a patient treated with ibrutinib. Every receptor here comes from a human donor with chronic lymphocytic leukemia.

The chain links TRBV7-6 to TRBJ2-3; no clear D gene. Trimming stripped 1 base from V and 2 bases from J, with 10 bases between. Germline CDR1 SGHVS, CDR2 FNYEAQ. This CDR3 contains 15 residues. DNA for the CDR3: TGTGCCAGCAGCTTAGAAATCGGATCCACAGATACGCAGTATTTT. Residues: CASSLEIGSTDTQYF.

This chain joins TRBV10-3 and TRBJ2-6, with TRBD1 matching 7 bases. Trimming took 10 bases from V and 0 from J; bases not matched to a gene: 15. The CDR3 totals 18 residues. Germline V gives CDR1 ENHRY, CDR2 SYGVKD. The CDR3 region has the DNA TGTGCCACCCTACAAACCGACAGGGCCAGCTCTGGGGCCAACGTCCTGACTTTC. This codes for CATLQTDRASSGANVLTF.

This clone was recorded only once. V is TRBV2 and J is TRBJ2-3, with D perhaps matching TRBD1 (5 bases). Germline V lookup: CDR1 SNHLY, CDR2 FYNNEI. The CDR3 covers 15 residues. Deletions cut 3 bases from V and 1 base from J, with 11 bases between. CDR3 bases: TGTGCCAGCAGTGATCCGCAGGGCCGCACAGATACGCAGTATTTT. It codes for CASSDPQGRTDTQYF.

The J gene is TRBJ1-1, the V gene TRBV10-2; 7 positions match TRBD1. The CDR3 spans 15 residues. J gave up 4 bases and V 2 bases, and 7 bases lay outside the gene matches. Per germline, CDR1 WSHSY and CDR2 SAAADI. The CDR3 is CASSETQGGGTEAFF. CDR3 coding DNA: TGCGCCAGCAGTGAGACGCAGGGGGGAGGCACTGAAGCTTTCTTT.

The chain joins TRBV7-9 to TRBJ2-1, with 8 bases lining up with TRBD1. Germline CDR1 reads SEHNR; CDR2 reads FQNEAQ (reference sequence). V gave up 3 bases and J gave up 7 bases; unmatched junction bases: 8. The length of the CDR3 is 15 residues. The CDR3 sequence is CASSFDRGVWNEQFF. The CDR3, as DNA: TGTGCCAGCAGCTTTGACAGGGGTGTATGGAATGAGCAGTTCTTC. The whole variable domain, remainder taken from reference TRBV7-9 and TRBJ2-1, is DTGVSQNPRHKITKRGQNVTFRCDPISEHNRLYWYRQTLGQGPEFLTYFQNEAQLEKSRLLSDRFSAERPKGSFSTLEIQRTEQGDSAMYLCASSFDRGVWNEQFFGPGTRLTVL.

V usage is TRBV1 and J usage is TRBJ2-4; the table names TRBD1, a call not compared with the DNA. TRBV1 constitutes a pseudogene. CDR3 length: 17 amino acids. CDR3 nucleotides: TGCACCAGCAGCCAAGAGCACAGGGGTAGACCAGGAAACATTCAGTACTTC. Translated, it gives CTSSQEHRGRPGNIQYF.

J is TRBJ2-3 and V is TRBV5-1; 9 bases agree with TRBD1. The germline CDR1 and CDR2 sequences are SGHRS and YFSETQ. The CDR3 has 15 residues. V lost 3 bases to trimming and J lost 2 bases; unmatched junction nucleotides: 4. The CDR3 DNA follows: TGCGCCAGCAGCTCGGGACAGGGAGACACAGATACGCAGTATTTT. This gives the protein CASSSGQGDTDTQYF.

The chain recombines TRBV7-2 with TRBJ2-3; 7 nucleotides agree with TRBD2. Germline lookup yields CDR1 SGHTA and CDR2 FQGNSA. The CDR3 is made up of 17 amino acids. V shed 5 bases, J shed 0 bases, and the junction held 11 bases outside the gene matches. The DNA for the CDR3 is TGTGCCAGCAGCCCGCGGGCTAGCGGAAGCAGCACAGATACGCAGTATTTT. Amino acids: CASSPRASGSSTDTQYF.

The chain employs TRBV30 and TRBJ2-1; 9 positions match TRBD1. Looked up from germline, CDR1 is GTSNPN and CDR2 is SVGIG (reference sequence). This CDR3 is 13 amino acids long. Trimming took 0 bases from V and 9 from J; bases not matched to a gene: 3. CDR3 nucleotide sequence: TGTGCCTGGAGTGTACGGACAGGGGTTGAGCAGTTCTTC. As protein: CAWSVRTGVEQFF.

The chain combines TRBV11-2 with TRBJ2-7; D gene unclear. The V end was cut by 4 bases, the J end by 3 bases, with 4 bases between. The CDR3 spans 11 residues. The germline V gene has CDR1 SGHAT and CDR2 FQNNGV. The CDR3 nucleotides read TGTGCCAGCAGCTCGAACTACGAGCAGTACTTC. It codes for CASSSNYEQYF.

The chain carries TRBV4-1 and TRBJ2-3; no firm D call. The CDR3 covers 15 residues. The germline V and J ends were trimmed by 0 bases and 3 bases, with 10 bases remaining between them. Germline V CDR1 and CDR2: MGHRA, YSYEKL. In DNA, the CDR3 is TGCGCCAGCAGCCAAGATTCCGGTCTTACAGATACGCAGTATTTT. It is translated as CASSQDSGLTDTQYF.